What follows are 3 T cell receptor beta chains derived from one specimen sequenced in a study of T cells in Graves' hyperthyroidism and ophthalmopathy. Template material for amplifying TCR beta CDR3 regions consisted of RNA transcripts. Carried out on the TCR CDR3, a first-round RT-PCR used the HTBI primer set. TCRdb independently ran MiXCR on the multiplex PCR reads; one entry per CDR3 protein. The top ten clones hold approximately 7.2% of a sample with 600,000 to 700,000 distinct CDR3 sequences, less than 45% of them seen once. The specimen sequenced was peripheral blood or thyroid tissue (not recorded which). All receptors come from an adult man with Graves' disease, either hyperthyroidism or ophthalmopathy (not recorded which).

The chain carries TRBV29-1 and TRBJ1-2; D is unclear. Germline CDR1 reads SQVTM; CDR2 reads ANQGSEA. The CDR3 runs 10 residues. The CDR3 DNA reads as TGCAGTGTGACGTTATATGGCTACACCTTC. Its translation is CSVTLYGYTF.

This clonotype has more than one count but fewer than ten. Here the CDR3 DNA reads TGTGCCAGCAGCGGAGCTTCGACAGGGGGCGGTGAAAAACTGTTTTTT. Its protein product is CASSGASTGGGEKLFF. V and J are TRBV7-2 and TRBJ1-4; 10 nucleotides align to TRBD1. Germline CDR1 reads SGHTA; CDR2 reads FQGNSA. The CDR3 has 16 amino acids. V gave up 5 bases and J gave up 7 bases; unmatched junction bases: 10.

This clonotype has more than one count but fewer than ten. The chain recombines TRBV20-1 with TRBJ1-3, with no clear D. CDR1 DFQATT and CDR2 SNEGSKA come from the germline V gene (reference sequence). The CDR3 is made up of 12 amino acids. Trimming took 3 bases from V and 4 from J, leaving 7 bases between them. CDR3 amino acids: CSARGDGNTIYF. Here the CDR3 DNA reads TGCAGTGCTAGGGGAGACGGAAACACCATATATTTT.